The rows below give T cell receptor beta chains drawn from one sample of a study of T cells in Graves' hyperthyroidism and ophthalmopathy. TCRdb used MiXCR to reprocess the multiplex PCR reads, holding one entry per CDR3 protein. The sample carries about 350,000 distinct CDR3 sequences, 11% to 15% recorded once. The sample was blood. These receptor sequences come from a woman aged 30 to 39 with Graves' hyperthyroidism. Both conserved end residues are trimmed from each CDR3. Fields, in order: J gene, V gene, D gene, CDR3 protein. D genes are given only for firm matches.

J: TRBJ2-3
V: TRBV11-2
D: TRBD2
CDR3: ASSPWAAGVWPDTQY

J: TRBJ2-7
V: TRBV5-4
D: TRBD2
CDR3: ASAVSGRGEQY

J: TRBJ1-6
V: TRBV27
D: .
CDR3: ASSSRRGGSYNSPLH

J: TRBJ2-7
V: TRBV19
D: .
CDR3: ASRDRTYEQY

J: TRBJ1-1
V: TRBV19
D: .
CDR3: ASSIPGQNTEAF

J: TRBJ1-5
V: TRBV6-1
D: .
CDR3: ASSETSGLFQH

J: TRBJ1-1
V: TRBV19
D: .
CDR3: ASKSGLSAEAF

J: TRBJ2-1
V: TRBV5-6
D: .
CDR3: ASSLVLSGTEQF

J: TRBJ1-2
V: TRBV24-1
D: .
CDR3: ATSDFSVGRGNYGYT

J: TRBJ2-3
V: TRBV6-2/TRBV6-3
D: .
CDR3: ASRDSTDTQY

J: TRBJ2-1
V: TRBV2
D: TRBD2
CDR3: ASTPNGLAVAYNEQF

J: TRBJ2-1
V: TRBV15
D: .
CDR3: ATTKKGHLYNEQF

J: TRBJ2-7
V: TRBV11-2
D: .
CDR3: ASSQGRWRAHEQY

J: TRBJ2-7
V: TRBV18
D: TRBD2
CDR3: ASSLAGLAGNYEQY

J: TRBJ2-5
V: TRBV20-1
D: .
CDR3: SAREGRSYQETQY

J: TRBJ2-2
V: TRBV6-2/TRBV6-3
D: TRBD2
CDR3: ASSYDRQGGTSGHTGELF

J: TRBJ2-6
V: TRBV19
D: .
CDR3: ASSTPLSSGANVLT

J: TRBJ2-5
V: TRBV6-1
D: .
CDR3: ASSPTLGQARD

J: TRBJ2-5
V: TRBV7-3
D: TRBD1
CDR3: ASSLTGAETQY

J: TRBJ2-2
V: TRBV7-6
D: .
CDR3: ASSLGRQYTGELF

J: TRBJ2-1
V: TRBV10-2
D: .
CDR3: ASRGRVDYNEQF

J: TRBJ2-5
V: TRBV20-1
D: .
CDR3: SASGAQETQY

J: TRBJ2-7
V: TRBV20-1
D: .
CDR3: SARAPKAGPAQY

J: TRBJ2-2
V: TRBV9
D: TRBD1
CDR3: ASSVAQGAGELF

J: TRBJ2-3
V: TRBV3-1
D: TRBD2
CDR3: ASSQAGGSTDTQY

J: TRBJ2-2
V: TRBV20-1
D: TRBD2
CDR3: SALLAGGRDTGELF

J: TRBJ2-3
V: TRBV19
D: .
CDR3: ASSVETDTQY

J: TRBJ2-5
V: TRBV6-2/TRBV6-3
D: TRBD1
CDR3: VSSYSIAGGETQY